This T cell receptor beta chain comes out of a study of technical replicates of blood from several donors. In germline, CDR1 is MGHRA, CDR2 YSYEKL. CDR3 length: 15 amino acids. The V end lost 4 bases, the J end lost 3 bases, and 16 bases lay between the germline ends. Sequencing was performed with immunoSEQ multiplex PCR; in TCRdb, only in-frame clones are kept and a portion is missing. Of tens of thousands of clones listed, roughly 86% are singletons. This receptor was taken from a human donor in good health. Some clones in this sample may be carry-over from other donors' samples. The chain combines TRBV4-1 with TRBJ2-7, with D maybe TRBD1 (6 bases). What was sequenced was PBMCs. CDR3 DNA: TGCGCCAGCAGCCCAGGGGCCAGGGGCGGCTACGAGCAGTACTTC. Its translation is CASSPGARGGYEQYF.